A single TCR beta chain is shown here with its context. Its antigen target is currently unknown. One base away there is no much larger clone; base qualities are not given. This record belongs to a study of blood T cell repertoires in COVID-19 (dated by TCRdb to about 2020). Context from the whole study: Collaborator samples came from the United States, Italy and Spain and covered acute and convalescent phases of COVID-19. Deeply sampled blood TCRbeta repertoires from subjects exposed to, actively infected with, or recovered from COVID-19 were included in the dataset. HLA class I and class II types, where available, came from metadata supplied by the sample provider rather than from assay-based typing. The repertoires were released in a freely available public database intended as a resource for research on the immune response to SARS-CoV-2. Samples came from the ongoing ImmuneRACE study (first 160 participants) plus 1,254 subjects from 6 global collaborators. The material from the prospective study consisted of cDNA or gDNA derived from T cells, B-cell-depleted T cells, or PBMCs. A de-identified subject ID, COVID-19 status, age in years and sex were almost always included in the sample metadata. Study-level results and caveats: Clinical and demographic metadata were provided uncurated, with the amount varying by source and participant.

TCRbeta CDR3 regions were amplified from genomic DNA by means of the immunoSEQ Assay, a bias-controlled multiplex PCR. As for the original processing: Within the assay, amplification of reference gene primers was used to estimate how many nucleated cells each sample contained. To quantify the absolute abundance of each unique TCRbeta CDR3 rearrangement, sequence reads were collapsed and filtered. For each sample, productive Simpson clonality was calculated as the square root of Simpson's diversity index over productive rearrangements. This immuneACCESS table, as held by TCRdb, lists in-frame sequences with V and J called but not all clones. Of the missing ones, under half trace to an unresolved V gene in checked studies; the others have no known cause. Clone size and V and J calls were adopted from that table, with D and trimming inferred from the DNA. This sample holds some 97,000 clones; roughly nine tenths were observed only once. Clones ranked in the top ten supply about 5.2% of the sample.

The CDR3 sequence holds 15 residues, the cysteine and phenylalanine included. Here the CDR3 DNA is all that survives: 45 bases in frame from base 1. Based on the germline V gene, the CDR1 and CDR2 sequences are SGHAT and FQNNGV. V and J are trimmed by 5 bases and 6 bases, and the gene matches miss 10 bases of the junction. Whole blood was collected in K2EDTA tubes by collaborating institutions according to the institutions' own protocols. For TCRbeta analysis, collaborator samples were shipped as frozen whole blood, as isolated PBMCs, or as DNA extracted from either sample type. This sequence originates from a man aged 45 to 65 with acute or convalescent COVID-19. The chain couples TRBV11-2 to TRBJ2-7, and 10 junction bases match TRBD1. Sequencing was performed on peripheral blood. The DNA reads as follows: TGTGCCAGCAGCCGCCAGGACAGGGGGATAGGCGAGCAGTACTTC. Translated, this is CASSRQDRGIGEQYF.